The T cell receptor (beta chain) described here comes from a study of CD8+ T cells in alopecia areata. Study-wide background: Treated patients swallowed 5 to 10 mg of oral tofacitinib twice daily. Tofacitinib continued for 6 to 18 months and was then withheld for 6 months.

Points on this clone: Its antigen remains unidentified.

Per germline, CDR1 SGHDT and CDR2 YYEEEE. This CDR3 contains 15 residues. Trimming at V came to 4 bases and at J to 7 bases, leaving 9 bases not matched to a gene. Extracted RNA was reverse transcribed into cDNA, the sequencing template. Sequencing used immunoSEQ multiplex PCR; TCRdb keeps in-frame clones, though not all of them. Altogether hundreds of thousands of clones are present, about two thirds being singletons, with the ten largest covering around 1.2%. Broader study findings: Compared with normal scalp, lesional scalp had higher clonality and more expanded CD8+ clones.

From alopecia areata patients, lesional scalp punch biopsies and peripheral blood were collected. This sample comprised CD4+ T cells sorted from blood, obtained at week 0. V is TRBV5-6 and J is TRBJ2-1; 9 bases are a match to TRBD1. This clonotype originated in a human donor with alopecia areata. Here the CDR3 DNA reads TGTGCCAGCAGCATTCCGGGACAGGGACTTAATGAGCAGTTCTTC. Amino acid sequence: CASSIPGQGLNEQFF.